The sequence of this T cell receptor beta chain was determined in a study of cytomegalovirus exposure and HLA in healthy donors. Per germline, CDR1 MNHNS and CDR2 SASEGT. The germline V and J ends were trimmed by 8 bases and 1 base, with 15 bases remaining between them. CDR3 length: 14 residues. The PCR made use of 60 Vbeta and 13 Jbeta primers. The repertoire was sequenced with immunoSEQ multiplex PCR; TCRdb's copy has only in-frame clones and lacks some. This sample yields 150,000 to 200,000 clones, of which around 79% are seen a single time; around 1.5% belongs to the top ten. Source material: PBMCs. The J gene is TRBJ2-7, the V gene TRBV6-1; D gene ambiguous. The receptor comes from a woman between 45 and 60 years old in good health and CMV-seronegative. This chain's CDR3 is CASRGSILSYEQYF. The CDR3 DNA follows: TGTGCCAGCCGAGGCAGCATCCTATCCTACGAGCAGTACTTC.